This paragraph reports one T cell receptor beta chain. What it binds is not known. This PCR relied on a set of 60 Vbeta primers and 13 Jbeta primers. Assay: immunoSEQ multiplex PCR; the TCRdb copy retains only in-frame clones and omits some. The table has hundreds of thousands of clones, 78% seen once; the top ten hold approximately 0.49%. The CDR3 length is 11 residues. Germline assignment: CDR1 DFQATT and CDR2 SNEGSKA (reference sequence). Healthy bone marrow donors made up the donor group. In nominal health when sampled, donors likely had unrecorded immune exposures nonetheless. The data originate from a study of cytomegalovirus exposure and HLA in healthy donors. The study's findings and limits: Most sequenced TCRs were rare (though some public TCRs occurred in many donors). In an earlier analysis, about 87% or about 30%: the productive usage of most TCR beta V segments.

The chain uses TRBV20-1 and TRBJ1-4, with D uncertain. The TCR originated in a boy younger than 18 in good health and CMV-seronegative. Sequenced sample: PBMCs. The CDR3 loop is CSPLNNEKLFF. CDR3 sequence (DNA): TGCAGCCCTCTAAATAATGAAAAACTGTTTTTT.